This T cell receptor (beta chain) was observed in a study of T-cell reconstitution after alpha-beta-depleted transplantation in children. V lost 1 base and J lost 0, with 6 bases in between. Germline assignment: CDR1 LGHNA and CDR2 YNFKEQ. The CDR3 loop spans 14 amino acids. This clonotype came up a few times. Preparing the TCRbeta library involved the use of unique molecular identifiers. TCRdb reprocessed the PCR reads with MiXCR, giving one entry per CDR3 protein. The sample includes around 490,000 distinct CDR3 sequences, about 10% seen only once; the top ten take around 15%. The chain uses TRBV4-2 and TRBJ2-5; D may be TRBD2 (5 bases). The receptor was isolated from a female patient between 2 and 15 years old who had a stem cell transplant for aplastic anemia, so the T cells may come from the graft donor. The input for sequencing was PBMCs, mostly from graft donor cells, taken 180 days after TCRalphabeta/CD19-depleted stem cell transplant. CDR3: CASSQAGNQETQYF. CDR3 sequence (DNA): TGTGCCAGCAGCCAAGCCGGGAACCAAGAGACCCAGTACTTC.